The rows below give T cell receptor beta chains drawn from one sample of a study of blood T cells in healthy people across ages. TCRdb re-derived calls from the 5' RACE reads in MiXCR, one entry per CDR3 protein. Of more than 1,400,000 distinct CDR3 sequences listed, 35% to 45% are singletons. Sequenced input: blood. The receptors come from a woman between 18 and 29 years old in good health. Both conserved end residues are part of each CDR3. D genes are given only for firm matches. Clone size is not always given. Where it is, it says once, few, many or a class for expanded clones.

clone_size d_call j_call v_call cdr3_nt cdr3_aa
NA NA TRBJ2-5 TRBV5-1 TGCGCCAGCAGCTTGGATTTGGACTATCAAGAGACCCAGTACTTC CASSLDLDYQETQYF
NA TRBD2 TRBJ2-3 TRBV10-3 TGTGCCATCAGAGGAACTAGCGGGAGGGAGCGAGATACGCAGTATTTT CAIRGTSGRERDTQYF
NA TRBD1 TRBJ2-1 TRBV20-1 TGCAGTGCTCCCGACAGGGTCAGGGACAATGAGCAGTTCTTC CSAPDRVRDNEQFF
NA NA TRBJ2-7 TRBV20-1 TGCAGTGCTAGAGAAATGTCGGCTTACGAGCAGTACTTC CSAREMSAYEQYF
NA NA TRBJ2-7 TRBV9 TGTACCAGCAGTAAAGATTCCTACGAGCAGTACTTC CTSSKDSYEQYF
NA TRBD2 TRBJ2-3 TRBV27 TGTGCCAGCAGTTTATCCCGCCGACTAGCGACAGATACGCAGTATTTT CASSLSRRLATDTQYF
few NA TRBJ1-4 TRBV4-1 TGCGCCAGCAGCCGACCGACAGCGGCTAATGAAAAACTGTTTTTT CASSRPTAANEKLFF
NA TRBD1 TRBJ2-5 TRBV20-1 TGCAGTGCTAGAGCCGACAGGGAGTTAGAGACCCAGTACTTC CSARADRELETQYF
NA TRBD1 TRBJ2-7 TRBV7-9 TGTGCCAGCAGCTTAGGACAGGGATCCCACTACGAGCAGTACTTC CASSLGQGSHYEQYF
few NA TRBJ1-5 TRBV10-3 TGTGCCATCAGTGAGGGCCCCTCTGAGGGTCAGCCCCAGCATTTT CAISEGPSEGQPQHF
NA NA TRBJ1-4 TRBV27 TGTGCCAGCACCCCGCGGGGACCTAATGAAAAACTGTTTTTT CASTPRGPNEKLFF
few NA TRBJ1-4 TRBV20-1 TGCAGTGCTAGCAGAAAGGGGGGTGAAAAACTGTTTTTT CSASRKGGEKLFF
few TRBD1 TRBJ2-7 TRBV2 TGTGCCAGCACCCACCCAGGGGGACAGCACTCCTACGAGCAGTACTTC CASTHPGGQHSYEQYF
few NA TRBJ2-1 TRBV10-3 TGTGCCATCAGTGTAAGTAACGAGCAGTTCTTC CAISVSNEQFF
many NA TRBJ1-6 TRBV12-3/TRBV12-4 TGTGCCAGCAGTCCTTCGGGGAATTCACCCCTCCACTTT CASSPSGNSPLHF
few NA TRBJ1-2 TRBV6-6 TGTGCCAGTGGGAGGGTCAGGGGTCACGGCTACACCTTC CASGRVRGHGYTF
NA NA TRBJ2-7 TRBV7-9 TGTGCCAGCAGCTTACTCCCTGACCACGAGCAGTACTTC CASSLLPDHEQYF
NA NA TRBJ2-3 TRBV29-1 TGCAGCGTTGAGTATGGGCGGGGCGGCACAGATACGCAGTATTTT CSVEYGRGGTDTQYF
once NA TRBJ2-3 TRBV25-1 TGTGCCAGCAGTGAATTTAGGGCGGGATTTAGCACAGATACGCAGTATTTT CASSEFRAGFSTDTQYF
NA TRBD2 TRBJ2-2 TRBV6-6 TGTGCCAGCAGCCGACTAGCGGGAGGGATGACCGGGGAGCTGTTTTTT CASSRLAGGMTGELFF
NA NA TRBJ2-7 TRBV20-1 TGCAGTGCTAGAGATCAACGCACATCCTACGAGCAGTACTTC CSARDQRTSYEQYF
NA TRBD1 TRBJ1-2 TRBV5-1 TGCGCCAGCAGCTCTACAAACCGGGACAGGGGGAACTATGGCTACACCTTC CASSSTNRDRGNYGYTF
NA TRBD2 TRBJ2-2 TRBV12-3/TRBV12-4 TGTGCCAGCAGTCCTAGCGGGAGGCAACCTGCGAACACCGGGGAGCTGTTTTTT CASSPSGRQPANTGELFF
few TRBD1 TRBJ1-2 TRBV3-1 TGTGCCAGCAGCCAACCGGGACAGGGGTATGGCTACACCTTC CASSQPGQGYGYTF
NA NA TRBJ2-3 TRBV28 TGTGCCAGCAGCTTTAGCAGGAAGGGGGGTACGCAGTATTTT CASSFSRKGGTQYF
few NA TRBJ2-7 TRBV5-1 TGCGCCAGCAGCTTGGGACAGGACGAGCAGTACTTC CASSLGQDEQYF
few NA TRBJ2-3 TRBV6-1 TGTGCCAGCAGTGGTTGGGACCAACCGAGCACAGATACGCAGTATTTT CASSGWDQPSTDTQYF
NA NA TRBJ1-5 TRBV5-1 TGCGCCAGCAGCCATGGTGGGAGGCCCAATCAGCCCCAGCATTTT CASSHGGRPNQPQHF
few NA TRBJ2-7 TRBV10-3 TGTGCCACCTCGTCATCTAGCTCCTACGAGCAGTACTTC CATSSSSSYEQYF
NA NA TRBJ2-7 TRBV11-2 TGTGTCAGCAGTCCGAGTGTAGGGCACTACGAGCAGAACTTC CVSSPSVGHYEQNF
NA NA TRBJ2-5 TRBV7-9 TGTGCCAGCAGCCCCCCGGCAGGGCACAAGGGGGAGACCCAGTACTTC CASSPPAGHKGETQYF
NA NA TRBJ2-3 TRBV20-1 TGCAGTGCGGCAGTGGCCATATCACCAGATACGCAGTATTTT CSAAVAISPDTQYF
NA NA TRBJ1-2 TRBV6-5 TGTGCCAGCAGCCGGGACAACTTTAACTATGGCTACACCTTC CASSRDNFNYGYTF
NA NA TRBJ1-5 TRBV2 TGTGCCAGCAGTGATGGGAAGGATAGCAATCAGCCCCAGCATTTT CASSDGKDSNQPQHF
NA NA TRBJ1-2 TRBV20-1 TGCAGTGCTAGCGTTCAGGGGTCGGATGGCTACACCTTC CSASVQGSDGYTF
NA NA TRBJ1-1 TRBV25-1 TGTGCCAGCAGTGAAAGTACATGGATTGGTGGAGCTTTCTTT CASSESTWIGGAFF
NA NA TRBJ1-2 TRBV9 TGTGCCAGCGGGGGACCCCTCTCACACTATGGCTACACCTTC CASGGPLSHYGYTF
NA NA TRBJ2-7 TRBV12-3/TRBV12-4 TGTGTCAGCGGACCTACAGGGTACGAGCAGTACTTC CVSGPTGYEQYF
NA NA TRBJ1-5 TRBV11-2 TGTGCCAGCAGCTTATTGTTCAATCAGCCCCAGCATTTT CASSLLFNQPQHF
NA NA TRBJ2-7 TRBV5-1 TGCGCCAGCAGCTTGGGACACAGGGACTCCTCCTACGAGCAGTACTTC CASSLGHRDSSYEQYF